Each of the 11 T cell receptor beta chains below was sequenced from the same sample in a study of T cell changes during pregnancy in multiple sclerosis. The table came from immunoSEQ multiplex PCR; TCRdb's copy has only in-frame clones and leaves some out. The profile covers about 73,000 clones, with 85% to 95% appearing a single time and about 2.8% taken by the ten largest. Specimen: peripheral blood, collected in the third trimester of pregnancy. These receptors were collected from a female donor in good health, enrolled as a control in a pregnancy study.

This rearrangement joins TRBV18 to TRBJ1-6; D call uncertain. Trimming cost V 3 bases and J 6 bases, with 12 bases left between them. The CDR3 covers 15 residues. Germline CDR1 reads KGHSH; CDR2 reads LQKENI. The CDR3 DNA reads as TGTGCCAGCTCACCCGTGCGGGAGGGTAATTCACCCCTCCACTTT. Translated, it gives CASSPVREGNSPLHF. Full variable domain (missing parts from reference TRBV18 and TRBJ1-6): NAGVMQNPRHLVRRRGQEARLRCSPMKGHSHVYWYRQLPEEGLKFMVYLQKENIIDESGMPKERFSAEFPKEGPSILRIQQVVRGDSAAYFCASSPVREGNSPLHFGNGTRLTVT.

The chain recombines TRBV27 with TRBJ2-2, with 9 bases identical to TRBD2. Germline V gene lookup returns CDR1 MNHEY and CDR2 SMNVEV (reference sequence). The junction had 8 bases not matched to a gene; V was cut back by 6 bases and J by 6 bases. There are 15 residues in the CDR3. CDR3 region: CASSLRRGGPGELFF. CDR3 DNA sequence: TGTGCCAGCAGCCTGCGGCGGGGGGGCCCCGGGGAGCTGTTTTTT.

The CDR3 region is CASSTTGTGTYEQYF. The CDR3, as DNA: TGTGCCAGCAGCACAACCGGGACAGGGACCTACGAGCAGTACTTC. The chain recombines TRBV7-9 with TRBJ2-7; 9 nucleotides line up with TRBD1. The CDR3 loop spans 15 amino acids. The junction had 7 bases not matched to a gene; V was cut back by 5 bases and J by 2 bases. Germline CDR1 is SEHNR and CDR2 is FQNEAQ (reference sequence).

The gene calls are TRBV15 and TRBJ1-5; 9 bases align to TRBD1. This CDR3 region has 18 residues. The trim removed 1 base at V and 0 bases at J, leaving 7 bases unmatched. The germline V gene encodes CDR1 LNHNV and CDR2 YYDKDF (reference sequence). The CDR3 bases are TGTGCCACCAGCAGAGTACAGGGGGCAGATTATAGCAATCAGCCCCAGCATTTT. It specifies CATSRVQGADYSNQPQHF.

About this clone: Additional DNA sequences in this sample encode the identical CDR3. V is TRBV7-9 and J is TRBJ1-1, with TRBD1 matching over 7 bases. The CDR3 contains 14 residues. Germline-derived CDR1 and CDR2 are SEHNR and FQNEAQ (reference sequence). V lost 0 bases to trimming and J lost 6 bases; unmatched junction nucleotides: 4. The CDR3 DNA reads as TGTGCCAGCAGCTTAGCACAGGGGTCGGCTGAAGCTTTCTTT. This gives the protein CASSLAQGSAEAFF.

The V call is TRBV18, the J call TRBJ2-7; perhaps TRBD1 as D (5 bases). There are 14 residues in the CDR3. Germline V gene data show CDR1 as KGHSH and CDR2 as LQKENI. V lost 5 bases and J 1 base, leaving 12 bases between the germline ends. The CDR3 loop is CASSAPRTSYEQYF. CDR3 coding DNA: TGTGCCAGCTCAGCGCCGCGGACATCCTACGAGCAGTACTTC.

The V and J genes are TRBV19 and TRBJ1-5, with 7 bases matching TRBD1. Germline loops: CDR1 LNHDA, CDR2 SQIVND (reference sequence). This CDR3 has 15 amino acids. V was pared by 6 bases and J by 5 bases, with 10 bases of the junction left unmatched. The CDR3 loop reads CASRRSQGSDQPQHF. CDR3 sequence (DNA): TGTGCCAGTAGACGTTCACAGGGGAGCGATCAGCCCCAGCATTTT.

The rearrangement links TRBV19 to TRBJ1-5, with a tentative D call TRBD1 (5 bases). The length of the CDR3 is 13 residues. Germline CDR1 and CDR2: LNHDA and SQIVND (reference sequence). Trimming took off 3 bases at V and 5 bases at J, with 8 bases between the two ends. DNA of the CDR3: TGTGCCAGTAGTATGACAGTCGATCAGCCCCAGCATTTT. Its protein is CASSMTVDQPQHF. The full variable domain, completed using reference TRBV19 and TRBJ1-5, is DGGITQSPKYLFRKEGQNVTLSCEQNLNHDAMYWYRQDPGQGLRLIYYSQIVNDFQKGDIAEGYSVSREKKESFPLTVTSAQKNPTAFYLCASSMTVDQPQHFGDGTRLSIL.

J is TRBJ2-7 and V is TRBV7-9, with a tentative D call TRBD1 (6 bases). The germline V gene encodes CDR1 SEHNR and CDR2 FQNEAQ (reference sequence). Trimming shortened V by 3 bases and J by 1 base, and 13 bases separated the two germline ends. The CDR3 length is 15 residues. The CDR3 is CASSFSAGTSYEQYF. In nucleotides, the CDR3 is TGTGCCAGCAGCTTTTCCGCCGGGACATCCTACGAGCAGTACTTC.

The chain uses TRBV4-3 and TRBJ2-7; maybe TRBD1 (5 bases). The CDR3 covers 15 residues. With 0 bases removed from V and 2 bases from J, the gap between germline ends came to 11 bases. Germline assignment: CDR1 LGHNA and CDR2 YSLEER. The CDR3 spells CASSQEGQGPYEQYF. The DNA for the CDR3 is TGCGCCAGCAGCCAAGAAGGTCAGGGTCCCTACGAGCAGTACTTC.

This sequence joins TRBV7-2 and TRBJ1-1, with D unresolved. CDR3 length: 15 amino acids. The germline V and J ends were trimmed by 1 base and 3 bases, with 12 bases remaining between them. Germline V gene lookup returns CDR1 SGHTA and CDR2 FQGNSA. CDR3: CASSLGRLTYTEAFF. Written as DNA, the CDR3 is TGTGCCAGCAGCTTAGGGAGACTGACGTACACTGAAGCTTTCTTT.